This TCR beta chain was sequenced during a study of cytomegalovirus exposure and HLA in healthy donors. Overall study findings and caveats: A few chains tied to CMV proved CMV antigen-specific in vitro. The records held CMV serostatus as the only immune exposure information. Later, an analysis showed that TCR beta chains associated with HLA were more clonally expanded than others that were equally common.

PCR primers comprised 60 Vbeta and 13 Jbeta primers. Here immunoSEQ multiplex PCR was the method, and the copy in TCRdb shows in-frame clones only, minus some. The table has about 150,000 clones, approximately 85% seen once; the top ten hold 2% to 2.5%. Germline V CDR1 and CDR2: SGDLS, YYNGEE. V trimming: 3 bases; J trimming: 6 bases; junction bases outside the gene matches: 5. The CDR3 totals 14 residues. Unrecorded immune exposure was likely among donors, who were nominally healthy when sampled. Worth noting for this clone: The target antigen is unknown.

The material sequenced was PBMCs. This sequence was found in a woman under 30 in good health and CMV-seronegative. J is TRBJ1-5 and V is TRBV9; 8 bases are shared with TRBD1. The CDR3 loop is CASSETGELQPQHF. The CDR3 nucleotides read TGTGCCAGCAGCGAGACAGGGGAGCTTCAGCCCCAGCATTTT.